This is a list of T cell receptor beta chains from one sample in a study of T cells in Graves' hyperthyroidism and ophthalmopathy. One entry per CDR3 protein results from TCRdb running MiXCR on the multiplex PCR reads. The table records around 290,000 distinct CDR3 sequences, approximately 14% of them present only once. Sequencing was done on a sample of blood. The source is a middle-aged woman with Graves' hyperthyroidism. Each CDR3 is given with its conserved first and last residue. Fields, in order: clone size, D gene, J gene, V gene, CDR3 DNA, CDR3 protein. D genes are given only for firm matches. Expanded clones are given a class, and other clones once, few, many or no size at all.

size: NA; D: TRBD1; J: TRBJ2-5; V: TRBV28; DNA: TGTGCCAGCAGTCACCCCAGGACAGGGGGGGAGACCCAGTACTTC; CDR3: CASSHPRTGGETQYF
size: many; D: NA; J: TRBJ1-2; V: TRBV28; DNA: TGTGCCAGCAGTGTCGTGGGGGGAGTTACTGGCTACACCTTC; CDR3: CASSVVGGVTGYTF
size: NA; D: NA; J: TRBJ2-3; V: TRBV6-5; DNA: TGTGCCAGCAGTTCCCTCGGGACCCGCACAGATACGCAGTATTTT; CDR3: CASSSLGTRTDTQYF
size: many; D: NA; J: TRBJ2-5; V: TRBV2; DNA: TGTGCCAGCAGTGAGGACCAAGAGACCCAGTACTTC; CDR3: CASSEDQETQYF
size: many; D: TRBD1; J: TRBJ1-1; V: TRBV29-1; DNA: TGCAGCGGCGGGGGGACAGGGGGTCCCGGCTACACTGAAGCTTTCTTT; CDR3: CSGGGTGGPGYTEAFF
size: many; D: NA; J: TRBJ1-1; V: TRBV30; DNA: TGTGCCTTAAGGGTCTACTCGTCGTCTGAAGCTTTCTTT; CDR3: CALRVYSSSEAFF
size: many; D: NA; J: TRBJ1-2; V: TRBV9; DNA: TGTGCCAGCAGCGTAGAGGGACCGGCGTATGGCTACACCTTC; CDR3: CASSVEGPAYGYTF
size: many; D: NA; J: TRBJ2-7; V: TRBV6-1; DNA: TGTGCCAGCAGTATTCTAGGGGTGGCACACCCCTACGAGCAGTACTTC; CDR3: CASSILGVAHPYEQYF
size: many; D: NA; J: TRBJ2-7; V: TRBV6-1; DNA: TGTGCCAGCAGTTCATTTGAATCCGACGAGCAGTACTTC; CDR3: CASSSFESDEQYF
size: NA; D: TRBD2; J: TRBJ2-3; V: TRBV29-1; DNA: TGCAGCGTTGACACTAGCGGGAAGGTAGATACGCAGTATTTT; CDR3: CSVDTSGKVDTQYF
size: many; D: TRBD2; J: TRBJ2-7; V: TRBV3-1; DNA: TGTGCCAGCAGCCAAGGTGGTAGCGGGACGTGGGAGCAGTACTTC; CDR3: CASSQGGSGTWEQYF
size: NA; D: NA; J: TRBJ1-5; V: TRBV19; DNA: TGTGCCAGTAGTTACACTCCGAGCCAGCCCCAGCATTTT; CDR3: CASSYTPSQPQHF
size: many; D: NA; J: TRBJ1-1; V: TRBV5-1; DNA: TGCGCCAGCAGCTTCTTTCAGGGGAACACTGAAGCTTTCTTT; CDR3: CASSFFQGNTEAFF
size: few; D: NA; J: TRBJ2-7; V: TRBV29-1; DNA: TGCAGCGTTTTCCTAGCGTCCTACGAGCAGTACTTC; CDR3: CSVFLASYEQYF
size: many; D: TRBD1; J: TRBJ1-2; V: TRBV11-2; DNA: TGTGCCAGCAGGTCTACAGGGGGCGGAAGGGACTACACCTTC; CDR3: CASRSTGGGRDYTF
size: many; D: TRBD2; J: TRBJ2-5; V: TRBV24-1; DNA: TGTGCCACCAGTGACCCGCAATTACTAGCGGGAAGTGAGACCCAGTACTTC; CDR3: CATSDPQLLAGSETQYF
size: many; D: TRBD2; J: TRBJ2-1; V: TRBV28; DNA: TGTGCCAGCAGGGCTAGCGGGAGTCAATACAATGAGCAGTTCTTC; CDR3: CASRASGSQYNEQFF
size: many; D: NA; J: TRBJ2-1; V: TRBV2; DNA: TGTGCCAGCAGCCTTGGGACCTACGGGCAGGAGCAGTTCTTC; CDR3: CASSLGTYGQEQFF
size: NA; D: NA; J: TRBJ2-2; V: TRBV6-8; DNA: TGTGCCAGCAGGCCCCACGGGGAGCTGTTTTTT; CDR3: CASRPHGELFF
size: many; D: NA; J: TRBJ2-7; V: TRBV30; DNA: TGTGCCTGGAGTGAATCATACGAGCAGTACTTC; CDR3: CAWSESYEQYF
size: many; D: NA; J: TRBJ1-1; V: TRBV6-1; DNA: TGTGCCAGCAGCCCTCGGGGGGAAGGCACTGAAGCTTTCTTT; CDR3: CASSPRGEGTEAFF
size: NA; D: TRBD2; J: TRBJ2-2; V: TRBV7-8; DNA: TGTGCCAGCAGCTACTCCGGGGGGAGGTTGGGGGAGCTGTTTTTT; CDR3: CASSYSGGRLGELFF
size: many; D: NA; J: TRBJ1-1; V: TRBV5-1; DNA: TGCGCCAGCAGCTATGGGGCGAACACTGAAGCTTTCTTT; CDR3: CASSYGANTEAFF
size: many; D: NA; J: TRBJ1-5; V: TRBV2; DNA: TGTGCCAGCTCGAAAAGTCATAGCAATCAGCCCCAGCATTTT; CDR3: CASSKSHSNQPQHF
size: many; D: TRBD2; J: TRBJ2-5; V: TRBV2; DNA: TGTGCCAGCAGCGGACTAGCGGGAGGGAAACAAGAGACCCAGTACTTC; CDR3: CASSGLAGGKQETQYF
size: few; D: NA; J: TRBJ2-2; V: TRBV15; DNA: TGTGCCACCAGCAGGCATGCGGGGGCGAGCACCGGGGAGCTGTTTTTT; CDR3: CATSRHAGASTGELFF
size: many; D: NA; J: TRBJ1-5; V: TRBV20-1; DNA: TGCAGTGCAGGGCGGGGACAAAATCAGCCCCAGCATTTT; CDR3: CSAGRGQNQPQHF
size: NA; D: NA; J: TRBJ1-1; V: TRBV25-1; DNA: TGTGCCAGCAGTGACACCAGGGGTTCCGATGAACCTTTCTTT; CDR3: CASSDTRGSDEPFF
size: many; D: NA; J: TRBJ2-7; V: TRBV6-5; DNA: TGTGCCAGCAGTTACCGGCGGTGGGGGGAGTACGAGCAGTACTTC; CDR3: CASSYRRWGEYEQYF
size: many; D: TRBD1; J: TRBJ1-2; V: TRBV28; DNA: TGTGCCAGCAGTTTAGGAGGGGGCAATGGCTACACCTTC; CDR3: CASSLGGGNGYTF
size: many; D: NA; J: TRBJ1-5; V: TRBV20-1; DNA: TGCAGTGCCCGGGGAGGTTTCGGCAATCAGCCCCAGCATTTT; CDR3: CSARGGFGNQPQHF
size: many; D: NA; J: TRBJ2-1; V: TRBV11-1; DNA: TGTGCCAGCAGCTTAGTCGGGGGGCGTGAGCAGTTCTTC; CDR3: CASSLVGGREQFF
size: many; D: NA; J: TRBJ1-2; V: TRBV20-1; DNA: TGCAGTGCTAGAGATCCAATTCGGACGAGGGAAGCTAACTATGGCTACACCTTC; CDR3: CSARDPIRTREANYGYTF
size: NA; D: NA; J: TRBJ2-2; V: TRBV28; DNA: TGTGCCAGCAGTTTTCGACTCGCCTACACCGGGGAGCTGTTTTTT; CDR3: CASSFRLAYTGELFF
size: NA; D: NA; J: TRBJ1-3; V: TRBV27; DNA: TGTGCCACCCGGGATCTCGGCTCTGGAAACACCATATATTTT; CDR3: CATRDLGSGNTIYF
size: many; D: NA; J: TRBJ2-7; V: TRBV9; DNA: TGTGCCAGCAGCGTAGAGGTGCGGAGCGAGCAGTACTTC; CDR3: CASSVEVRSEQYF
size: many; D: NA; J: TRBJ2-5; V: TRBV6-2/TRBV6-3; DNA: TGTGCCAGCAGTCCAGGGCTCTGGGAGACCCAGTACTTC; CDR3: CASSPGLWETQYF
size: NA; D: TRBD2; J: TRBJ2-7; V: TRBV27; DNA: TGTGCCAGCAGTGGGCTCGGAGCGGGATACTACGAGCAGTACTTC; CDR3: CASSGLGAGYYEQYF
size: many; D: TRBD1; J: TRBJ1-5; V: TRBV19; DNA: TGTGCCAGTAGACCGCTCTCCGGGACAGGGGCTAATCAGCCCCAGCATTTT; CDR3: CASRPLSGTGANQPQHF
size: many; D: NA; J: TRBJ1-1; V: TRBV7-9; DNA: TGTGCCAGCAGCTCGCCAGACGGCCGGAACACTGAAGCTTTCTTT; CDR3: CASSSPDGRNTEAFF
size: NA; D: TRBD2; J: TRBJ2-2; V: TRBV28; DNA: TGTGCCAGCAGTTTATGGGGACTAGCGGAGAGGAACACCGGGGAGCTGTTTTTT; CDR3: CASSLWGLAERNTGELFF